Described below is a single T cell receptor (beta chain) sequence and its context. Its antigen is as yet unknown. This sample was taken from a study of monozygotic twins with cystic fibrosis. Across the whole study: Approximately 2.7 micrograms of fragmented DNA underwent roughly 16 PCR cycles for library preparation. The study, taken as a whole, reports: Monozygotic CF twin pairs shared significantly more nucleotide-identical clonotypes than unrelated CF individuals did. Median Simpson clonality of approximately 0.009 suggested naive T cells predominated. J usage was most co-twin-similar in 8 of 16 pairs, V in 13.

The repertoire was sequenced with immunoSEQ multiplex PCR; TCRdb's copy has only in-frame clones and lacks some. The sample includes roughly 13,000 clones, around 91% of them seen just once. The CDR3 consists of 15 residues. The germline V and J ends were trimmed by 4 bases and 5 bases, with 18 bases remaining between them. Germline V lookup: CDR1 SGDLS, CDR2 YYNGEE. The chain joins TRBV9 to TRBJ1-2; no reliable D call. Sequences were obtained from blood. This receptor was identified in a boy aged 5-17 years with cystic fibrosis. The CDR3 DNA reads TGTGCCAGCAGCCCTGCTTTGAGGGAAAGTTATGGCTACACCTTC. Protein: CASSPALRESYGYTF. The complete variable domain, with remaining parts taken from reference TRBV9 and TRBJ1-2, reads DSGVTQTPKHLITATGQRVTLRCSPRSGDLSVYWYQQSLDQGLQFLIQYYNGEERAKGNILERFSAQQFPDLHSELNLSSLELGDSALYFCASSPALRESYGYTFGSGTRLTVV.